This TCR beta chain is from a study of blood T cell repertoires in COVID-19. Per germline, CDR1 LGHNA and CDR2 YNFKEQ. This CDR3 has 15 amino acids. V was shortened by 5 bases and J by 1 base, with 14 bases between the two germline ends. This table comes from immunoSEQ multiplex PCR, and its TCRdb copy is limited to in-frame clones, with some not included. The table records 150,000 or so clones, roughly 82% of them present only once. The chain is built from TRBV4-2 and TRBJ1-1; maybe TRBD1 (6 bases). The specimen sequenced was peripheral blood. The TCR sequence derives from a woman aged 40-49 years with COVID-19, enrolled during active disease. CDR3 nucleotides: TGTGCCAGCAGCGTAACCGGGACACCGAACACTGAAGCTTTCTTT. Translation: CASSVTGTPNTEAFF.